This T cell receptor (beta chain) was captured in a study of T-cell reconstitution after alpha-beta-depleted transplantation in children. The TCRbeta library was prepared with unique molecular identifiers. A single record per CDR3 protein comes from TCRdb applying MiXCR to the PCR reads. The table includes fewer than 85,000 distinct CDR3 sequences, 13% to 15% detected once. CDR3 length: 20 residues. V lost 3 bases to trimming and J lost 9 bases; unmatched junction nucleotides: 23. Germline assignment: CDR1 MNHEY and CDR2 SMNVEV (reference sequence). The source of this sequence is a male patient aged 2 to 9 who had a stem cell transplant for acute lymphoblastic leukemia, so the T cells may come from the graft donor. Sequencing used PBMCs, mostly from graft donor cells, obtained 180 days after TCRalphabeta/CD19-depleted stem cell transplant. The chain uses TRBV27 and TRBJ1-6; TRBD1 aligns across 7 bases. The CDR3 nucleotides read TGTGCCAGCAGTTTCATTACCCTTCTTACAGGGGCGTGGGGAATTTCACCCCTCCACTTT. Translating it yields CASSFITLLTGAWGISPLHF.